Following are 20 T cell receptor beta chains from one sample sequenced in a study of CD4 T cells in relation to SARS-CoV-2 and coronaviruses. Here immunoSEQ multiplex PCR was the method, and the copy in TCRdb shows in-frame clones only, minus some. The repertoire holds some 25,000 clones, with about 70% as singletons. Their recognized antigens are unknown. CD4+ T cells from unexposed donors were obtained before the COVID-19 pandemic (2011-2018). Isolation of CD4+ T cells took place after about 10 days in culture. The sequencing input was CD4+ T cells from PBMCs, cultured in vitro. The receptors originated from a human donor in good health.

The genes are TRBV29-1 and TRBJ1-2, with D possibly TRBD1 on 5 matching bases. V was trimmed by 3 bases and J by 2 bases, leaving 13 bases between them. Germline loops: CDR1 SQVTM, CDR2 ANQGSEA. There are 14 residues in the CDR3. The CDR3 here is CSVDRTPGNYGYTF. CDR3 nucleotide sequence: TGCAGCGTTGATAGGACACCCGGAAACTATGGCTACACCTTC.

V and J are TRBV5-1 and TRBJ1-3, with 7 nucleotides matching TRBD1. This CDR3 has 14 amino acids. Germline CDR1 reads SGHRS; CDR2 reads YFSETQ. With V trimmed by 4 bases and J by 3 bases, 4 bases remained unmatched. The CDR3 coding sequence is TGCGCCAGCAGCCCTACAGGGGTTGGAAACACCATATATTTT. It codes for CASSPTGVGNTIYF.

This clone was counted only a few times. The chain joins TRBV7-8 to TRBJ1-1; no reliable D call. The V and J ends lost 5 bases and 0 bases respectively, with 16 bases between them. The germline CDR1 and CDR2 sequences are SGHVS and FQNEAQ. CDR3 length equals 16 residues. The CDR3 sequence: CASSRGPDGMNTEAFF. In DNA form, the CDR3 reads TGTGCCAGCAGCCGCGGACCCGACGGAATGAACACTGAAGCTTTCTTT.

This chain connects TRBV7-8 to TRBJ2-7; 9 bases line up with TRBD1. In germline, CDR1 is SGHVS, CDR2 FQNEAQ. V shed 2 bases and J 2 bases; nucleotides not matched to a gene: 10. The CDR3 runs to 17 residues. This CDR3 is CASSLRSGTGIPYEQYF. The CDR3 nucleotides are TGTGCCAGCAGCTTACGATCCGGGACAGGGATTCCCTACGAGCAGTACTTC. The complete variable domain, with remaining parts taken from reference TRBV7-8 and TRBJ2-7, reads GAGVSQSPRYKVAKRGQDVALRCDPISGHVSLFWYQQALGQGPEFLTYFQNEAQLDKSGLPSDRFFAERPEGSVSTLKIQRTQQEDSAVYLCASSLRSGTGIPYEQYFGPGTRLTVT.

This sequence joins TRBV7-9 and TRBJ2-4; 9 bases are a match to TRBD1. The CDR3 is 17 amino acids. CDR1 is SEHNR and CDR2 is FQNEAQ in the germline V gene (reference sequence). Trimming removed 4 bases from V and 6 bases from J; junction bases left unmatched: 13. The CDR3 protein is CASSSLLRDRAPNIQYF. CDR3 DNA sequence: TGTGCCAGCAGCTCGTTACTCCGGGACAGGGCCCCAAACATTCAGTACTTC.

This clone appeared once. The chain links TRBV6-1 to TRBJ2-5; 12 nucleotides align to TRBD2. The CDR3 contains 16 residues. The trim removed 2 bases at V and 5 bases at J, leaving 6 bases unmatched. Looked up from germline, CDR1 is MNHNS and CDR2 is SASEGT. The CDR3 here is CASSEPSGRAGETQYF. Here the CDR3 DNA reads TGTGCCAGCAGTGAACCTAGCGGGAGGGCCGGGGAGACCCAGTACTTC.

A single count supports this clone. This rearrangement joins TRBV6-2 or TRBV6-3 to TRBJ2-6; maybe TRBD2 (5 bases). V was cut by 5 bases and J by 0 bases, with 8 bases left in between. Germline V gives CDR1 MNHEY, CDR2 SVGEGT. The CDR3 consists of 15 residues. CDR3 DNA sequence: TGTGCCAGCAGTCAACGGGGCTCTGGGGCCAACGTCCTGACTTTC. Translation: CASSQRGSGANVLTF.

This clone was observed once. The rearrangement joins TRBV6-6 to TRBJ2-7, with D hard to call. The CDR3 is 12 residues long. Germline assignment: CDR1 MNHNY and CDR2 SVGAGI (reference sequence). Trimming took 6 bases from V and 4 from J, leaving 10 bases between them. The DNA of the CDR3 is TGTGCCAGCAGCCCGGAAGGGTACGAGCAGTACTTC. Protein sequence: CASSPEGYEQYF.

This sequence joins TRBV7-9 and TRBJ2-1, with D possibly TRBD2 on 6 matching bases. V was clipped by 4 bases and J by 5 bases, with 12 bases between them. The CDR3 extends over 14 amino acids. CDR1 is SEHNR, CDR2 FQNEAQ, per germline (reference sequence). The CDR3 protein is CASSYRDSNNEQFF. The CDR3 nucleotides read TGTGCCAGCAGCTACCGGGACTCAAACAATGAGCAGTTCTTC. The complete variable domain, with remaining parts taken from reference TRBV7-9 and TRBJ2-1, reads DTGVSQNPRHKITKRGQNVTFRCDPISEHNRLYWYRQTLGQGPEFLTYFQNEAQLEKSRLLSDRFSAERPKGSFSTLEIQRTEQGDSAMYLCASSYRDSNNEQFFGPGTRLTVL.

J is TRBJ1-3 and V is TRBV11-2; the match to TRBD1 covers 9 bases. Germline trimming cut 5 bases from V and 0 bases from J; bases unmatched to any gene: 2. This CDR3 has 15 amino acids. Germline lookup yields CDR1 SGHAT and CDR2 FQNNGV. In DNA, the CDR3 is TGTGCCAGCAGCCTGACAGGGGGCTCTGGAAACACCATATATTTT. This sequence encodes CASSLTGGSGNTIYF.

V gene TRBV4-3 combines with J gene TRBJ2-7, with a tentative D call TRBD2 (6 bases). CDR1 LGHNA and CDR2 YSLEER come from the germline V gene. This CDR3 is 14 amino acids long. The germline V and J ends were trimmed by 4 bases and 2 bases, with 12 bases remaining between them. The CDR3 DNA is TGCGCCAGCAGCCCTGGACTAAACGCCTACGAGCAGTACTTC. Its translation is CASSPGLNAYEQYF.

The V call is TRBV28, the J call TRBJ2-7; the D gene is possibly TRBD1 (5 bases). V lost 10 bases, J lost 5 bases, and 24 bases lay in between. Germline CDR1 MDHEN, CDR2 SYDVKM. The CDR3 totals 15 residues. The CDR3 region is CAIPPAGLGANEQYF. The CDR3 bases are TGTGCCATTCCCCCCGCAGGGTTAGGGGCCAACGAGCAGTACTTC.

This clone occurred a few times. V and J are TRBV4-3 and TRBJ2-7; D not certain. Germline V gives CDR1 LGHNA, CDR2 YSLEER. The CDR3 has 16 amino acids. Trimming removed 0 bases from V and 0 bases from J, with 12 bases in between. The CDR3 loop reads CASSQDPTTASYEQYF. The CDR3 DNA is TGCGCCAGCAGCCAAGATCCTACGACTGCCTCCTACGAGCAGTACTTC.

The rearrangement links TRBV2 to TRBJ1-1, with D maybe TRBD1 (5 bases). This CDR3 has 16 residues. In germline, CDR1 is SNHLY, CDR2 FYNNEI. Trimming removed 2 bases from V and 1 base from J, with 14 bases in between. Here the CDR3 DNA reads TGTGCCAGCAGTGAAAGCAGAGGACACCCGAACACTGAAGCTTTCTTT. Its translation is CASSESRGHPNTEAFF.

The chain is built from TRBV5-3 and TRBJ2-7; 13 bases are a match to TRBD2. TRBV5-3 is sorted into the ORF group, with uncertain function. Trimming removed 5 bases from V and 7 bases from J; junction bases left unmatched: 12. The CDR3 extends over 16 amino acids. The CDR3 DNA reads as TGTGCCAGAAGACCACGAACTAGCGGGGGGGCAGAGGAGCAGTACTTC. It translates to CARRPRTSGGAEEQYF.

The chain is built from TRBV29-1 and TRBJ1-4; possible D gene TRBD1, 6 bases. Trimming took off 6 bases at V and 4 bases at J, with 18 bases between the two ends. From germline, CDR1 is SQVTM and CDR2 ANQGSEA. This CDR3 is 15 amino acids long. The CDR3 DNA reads TGCAGCGTGGGGGGGGCAAATACAAATAATGAAAAACTGTTTTTT. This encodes CSVGGANTNNEKLFF. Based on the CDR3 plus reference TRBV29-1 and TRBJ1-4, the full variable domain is SAVISQKPSRDICQRGTSLTIQCQVDSQVTMMFWYRQQPGQSLTLIATANQGSEATYESGFVIDKFPISRPNLTFSTLTVSNMSPEDSSIYLCSVGGANTNNEKLFFGSGTQLSVL.

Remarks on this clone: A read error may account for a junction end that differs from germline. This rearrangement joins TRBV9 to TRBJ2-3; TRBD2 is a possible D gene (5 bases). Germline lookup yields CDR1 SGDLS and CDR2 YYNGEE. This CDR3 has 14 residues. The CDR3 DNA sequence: TGTGCCAGCAGCGTAGGGGCTAGCAGAGATACGCAGTATTTT. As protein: CASSVGASRDTQYF.

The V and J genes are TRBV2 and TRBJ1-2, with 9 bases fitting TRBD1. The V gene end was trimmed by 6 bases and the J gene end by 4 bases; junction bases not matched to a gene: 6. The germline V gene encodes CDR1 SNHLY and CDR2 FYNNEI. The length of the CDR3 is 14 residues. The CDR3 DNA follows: TGTGCCAGCAGGAACCGGGACAGGGCCTATGGCTACACCTTC. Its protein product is CASRNRDRAYGYTF. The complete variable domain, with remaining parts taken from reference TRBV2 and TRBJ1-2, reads EPEVTQTPSHQVTQMGQEVILRCVPISNHLYFYWYRQILGQKVEFLVSFYNNEISEKSEIFDDQFSVERPDGSNFTLKIRSTKLEDSAMYFCASRNRDRAYGYTFGSGTRLTVV.

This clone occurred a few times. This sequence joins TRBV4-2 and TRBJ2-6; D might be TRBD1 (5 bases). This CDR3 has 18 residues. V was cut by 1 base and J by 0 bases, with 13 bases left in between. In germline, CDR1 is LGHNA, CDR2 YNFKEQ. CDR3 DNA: TGTGCCAGCAGCCAAGGGGGCCGCTTGAGCTCTGGGGCCAACGTCCTGACTTTC. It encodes CASSQGGRLSSGANVLTF.

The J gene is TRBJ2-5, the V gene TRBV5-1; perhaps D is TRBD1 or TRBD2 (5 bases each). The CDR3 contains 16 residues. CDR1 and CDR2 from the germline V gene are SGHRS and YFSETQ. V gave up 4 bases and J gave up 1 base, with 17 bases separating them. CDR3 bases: TGCGCCAGCAGCCTTCTGGGGTGGGGGTCCCAAGAGACCCAGTACTTC. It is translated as CASSLLGWGSQETQYF.